This T cell receptor beta chain was sequenced in a study of neurological immune-mediated disorders. Unsorted libraries were prepared from 2 million PBMCs that had been stored at -80 C. The authors produced cDNA by 5'RACE using 10-nucleotide random UMIs. The authors obtained over 200 million TCR-beta sequences from 15-18 subjects per sequencing run. One entry per CDR3 protein, called by TCRdb with MiXCR from the 5' RACE reads. The sample consists of under 40,000 distinct CDR3 sequences, less than 8.5% of them appearing once. This clonotype appeared many times. After removal of 4 bases from V and 4 bases from J, the junction contained 5 bases not matched to a gene. This CDR3 comprises 15 residues. CDR1 SGHNT and CDR2 YYREEE come from the germline V gene (reference sequence).

The chain employs TRBV5-4 and TRBJ2-2, with TRBD2 matching 9 bases. The sequencing sample was made of PBMCs. The sequence came from a woman aged 40 to 50 in good health. This CDR3 reads CASSGSGGRTGELFF. DNA of the CDR3: TGTGCCAGCAGCGGAAGCGGGGGGCGCACCGGGGAGCTGTTTTTT.